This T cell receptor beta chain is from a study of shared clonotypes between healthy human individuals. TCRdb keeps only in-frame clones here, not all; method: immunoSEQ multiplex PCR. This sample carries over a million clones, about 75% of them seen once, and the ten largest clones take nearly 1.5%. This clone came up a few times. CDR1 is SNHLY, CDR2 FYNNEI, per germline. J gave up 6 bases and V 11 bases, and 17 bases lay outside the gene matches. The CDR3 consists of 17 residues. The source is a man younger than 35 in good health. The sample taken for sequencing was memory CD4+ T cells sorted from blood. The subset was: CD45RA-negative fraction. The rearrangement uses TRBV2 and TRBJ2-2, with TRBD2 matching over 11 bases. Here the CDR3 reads CARHRESSGGASGELFF. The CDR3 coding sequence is TGTGCCCGCCACCGCGAGAGTAGCGGGGGGGCGTCCGGGGAGCTGTTTTTT. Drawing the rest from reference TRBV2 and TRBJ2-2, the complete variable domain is EPEVTQTPSHQVTQMGQEVILRCVPISNHLYFYWYRQILGQKVEFLVSFYNNEISEKSEIFDDQFSVERPDGSNFTLKIRSTKLEDSAMYFCARHRESSGGASGELFFGEGSRLTVL.